This T cell receptor beta chain was obtained from a study of blood T cell repertoires in COVID-19. Method: immunoSEQ multiplex PCR; TCRdb's copy keeps in-frame clones and lacks some. The table shows 200,000 to 300,000 clones, with about 93% occurring only once. The receptor was derived from a young man with COVID-19, enrolled during active disease. Sequenced: peripheral blood.

DNA of the CDR3: TGTGCCAGCAGTAAAGAGGGACAGTTTCTTGGCTACACCTTC. Encoded protein: CASSKEGQFLGYTF. This sequence joins TRBV27 and TRBJ1-2, with TRBD1 identical over 7 bases. The junction had 10 bases not matched to a gene; V was cut back by 5 bases and J by 7 bases. The CDR3 covers 14 residues. Germline values: CDR1 MNHEY, CDR2 SMNVEV (reference sequence).